A single sample gave rise to the 32 T cell receptor beta chains below, sequenced in a study of Graves' ophthalmopathy and Graves' hyperthyroidism. Amplifying from RNA transcripts, the study obtained TCR beta CDR3 regions. An opening RT-PCR round employed HTBI primers and preceded a second-round multiplex PCR. TCRdb independently ran MiXCR on the multiplex PCR reads; one entry per CDR3 protein. Counted here are roughly 480,000 distinct CDR3 sequences, around 15% occurring once; the ten biggest clones make up about a tenth. The sample comprised blood. The receptors shown here come from a woman between 25 and 40 years old with Graves' ophthalmopathy.

This clonotype was observed many times. The V and J genes are TRBV28 and TRBJ2-7, with 8 bases identical to TRBD2. J lost 0 bases, V lost 7 bases, and 5 bases had no gene match. In germline, CDR1 is MDHEN, CDR2 SYDVKM. CDR3 size: 14 residues. Here the CDR3 DNA reads TGTGCCAGCAAACTAGCGGTCCGCTCCTACGAGCAGTACTTC. It translates to CASKLAVRSYEQYF.

This clonotype was picked up a small number of times. The chain carries TRBV20-1 and TRBJ1-1, with D unclear. The CDR3 covers 13 residues. Germline V lookup: CDR1 DFQATT, CDR2 SNEGSKA (reference sequence). The V end was cut by 6 bases, the J end by 8 bases, with 19 bases between. The CDR3 DNA is TGCAGTGCCCCCTCGGGCTTAGCCCGCGAAGCTTTCTTT. The encoded protein is CSAPSGLAREAFF.

This clonotype was seen ten or more times. The V and J genes are TRBV20-1 and TRBJ2-7, with D perhaps matching TRBD2 (6 bases). Germline assignment: CDR1 DFQATT and CDR2 SNEGSKA (reference sequence). This CDR3 spans 13 amino acids. Trimming took 3 bases from V and 1 from J, leaving 10 bases between them. The CDR3 DNA follows: TGCAGTGCTAGCGGGAGCTTATCCTACGAGCAGTACTTC. Translating it yields CSASGSLSYEQYF.

Here the CDR3 reads CASSGRGRNTGELFF. In nucleotides, the CDR3 is TGTGCCAGCAGTGGCAGGGGCCGGAACACCGGGGAGCTGTTTTTT. The chain has TRBV2 and TRBJ2-2; possible D gene TRBD1, 6 bases. The CDR3 spans 15 residues. V shed 4 bases and J shed 1 base, with 10 bases lying between them. Germline lookup yields CDR1 SNHLY and CDR2 FYNNEI.

This clonotype came up many times. The chain carries TRBV29-1 and TRBJ1-1; D gene uncertain. The V gene lost 4 bases and the J gene lost 4 bases, with 16 bases spanning the gap. The CDR3 extends over 14 amino acids. CDR1 is SQVTM and CDR2 is ANQGSEA in the germline V gene. This CDR3 reads CSVAPALVGTEAFF. DNA of the CDR3: TGCAGCGTTGCCCCCGCCTTGGTTGGCACTGAAGCTTTCTTT.

This clonotype was detected only a few times. The junction departs from the called germline gene at one end, perhaps through a read error. This chain joins TRBV30 and TRBJ2-7; D possibly corresponds to TRBD2 (5 bases). The germline gives CDR1 GTSNPN, CDR2 SVGIG (reference sequence). The length of the CDR3 is 11 residues. CDR3 sequence reads: CAWSGSGMLNF. In DNA, the CDR3 is TGTGCCTGGAGTGGATCCGGGATGTTGAACTTC.

This clonotype was detected only a few times. The chain carries TRBV6-5 and TRBJ2-2; D unclear. The V gene lost 0 bases and the J gene lost 3 bases, with 11 bases spanning the gap. The V gene's germline CDR1 is MNHEY and CDR2 SVGAGI. The CDR3 is 16 residues long. CDR3 bases: TGTGCCAGCAGTTACTCAGGGCAGTCCGACACCGGGGAGCTGTTTTTT. This gives the protein CASSYSGQSDTGELFF.

The count of this clonotype is one. The rearrangement joins TRBV7-9 to TRBJ1-6; unclear D gene. CDR1 and CDR2 (germline): SEHNR, FQNEAQ (reference sequence). Trimming removed 1 base at V and 0 bases at J, with 10 bases between. The CDR3 length is 17 residues. The CDR3 coding sequence is TGTGCCAGCAGCTTAGGCAGTGTCAGCTCCTATAATTCACCCCTCCACTTT. Translating gives CASSLGSVSSYNSPLHF.

The chain employs TRBV18 and TRBJ1-1; a possible D gene is TRBD1 (6 bases). The CDR3 runs 14 residues. Germline assignment: CDR1 KGHSH and CDR2 LQKENI. Deletions cut 5 bases from V and 1 base from J, with 11 bases between. CDR3 sequence: CASSTGQQNTEAFF. The DNA for the CDR3 is TGTGCCAGCTCAACTGGACAGCAGAACACTGAAGCTTTCTTT.

The table lists this clonotype with a few counts. The J gene is TRBJ2-7, the V gene TRBV6-1, with D maybe TRBD1 (5 bases). The CDR3 is 15 amino acids. Between the trimmed V and J ends, which lost 7 bases and 0 bases, there was a span of 16 bases. Germline V gives CDR1 MNHNS, CDR2 SASEGT. CDR3 nucleotide sequence: TGTGCCAGCAAAAGTGGACAACCGAGCTCCTACGAGCAGTACTTC. Its translation is CASKSGQPSSYEQYF.

This clonotype was picked up a small number of times. The chain has TRBV30 and TRBJ2-2, with TRBD1 matching 8 bases. The CDR3 extends over 14 amino acids. V lost 3 bases, J lost 5 bases, and 5 bases stayed unmatched. Germline V gene sequence: CDR1 GTSNPN, CDR2 SVGIG (reference sequence). CDR3 sequence: CAWRTGAGTGELFF. The CDR3 coding sequence is TGTGCCTGGAGGACAGGGGCGGGGACCGGGGAGCTGTTTTTT.

This clonotype was detected ten times or more. V and J are TRBV12-3 or TRBV12-4 and TRBJ2-7, with 9 bases that match TRBD1. This CDR3 has 14 amino acids. The ends lost 3 bases at V and 6 bases at J; junction bases unmatched: 6. CDR3 region: CASSFLQGAGEQYF. As DNA, the CDR3 is TGTGCCAGCAGTTTCTTACAGGGGGCTGGCGAGCAGTACTTC.

This clonotype was seen at least ten times. This chain uses TRBV10-2 with TRBJ1-1, with D uncertain. V gave up 0 bases and J gave up 3 bases, with 17 bases separating them. The length of the CDR3 is 17 residues. Germline-derived CDR1 and CDR2 are WSHSY and SAAADI. The CDR3 reads CASSESNFARGDTEAFF. CDR3 sequence (DNA): TGCGCCAGCAGTGAGTCTAATTTTGCCCGCGGGGACACTGAAGCTTTCTTT.

This clonotype appeared a few times. The chain recombines TRBV6-5 with TRBJ1-1; tentative D call: TRBD1 (5 bases). The CDR3 sequence is 16 residues long. CDR1 is MNHEY and CDR2 is SVGAGI in the germline V gene. V was cut by 2 bases and J by 5 bases, with 18 bases left in between. The CDR3 bases are TGTGCCAGCAGTTACGCCCCATGGGGGGGGGGGACTGAAGCTTTCTTT. Its translation is CASSYAPWGGGTEAFF.

This clonotype was seen at least ten times. The V and J genes are TRBV28 and TRBJ1-2; D might be TRBD1 (6 bases). Germline CDR1 reads MDHEN; CDR2 reads SYDVKM. Trimming removed 6 bases from V and 4 bases from J, with 15 bases in between. This CDR3 is built from 14 residues. CDR3 loop: CASRLDSLPYGYTF. The CDR3 DNA reads as TGTGCCAGCAGGTTGGACAGCCTTCCCTATGGCTACACCTTC.

Details on this clonotype: Germline is not matched at one junction end, which may reflect a read error. The J gene is TRBJ2-7, the V gene TRBV27; TRBD1 aligns across 7 bases. The CDR3 length is 14 residues. The germline gives CDR1 MNHEY, CDR2 SMNVEV (reference sequence). This CDR3 reads CACSPGQATYEQYF. The DNA for the CDR3 is TGTGCCTGCAGCCCCGGACAGGCAACCTACGAGCAGTACTTC.

Many counts were recorded for this clonotype. The rearrangement joins TRBV29-1 to TRBJ1-1; 8 nucleotides agree with TRBD1. With 6 bases clipped from V and 2 bases from J, the junction kept 5 bases outside the gene matches. Germline V gene sequence: CDR1 SQVTM, CDR2 ANQGSEA. The CDR3 has 13 amino acids. The CDR3 region has the DNA TGCAGCGTCACAGGGGGGGAAAACACTGAAGCTTTCTTT. It codes for CSVTGGENTEAFF.

In its sample, this clonotype was seen many times. The V and J genes are TRBV24-1 and TRBJ1-5, with TRBD1 matching 7 bases. Germline CDR1 is KGHDR and CDR2 is SFDVKD. The CDR3 is 14 residues long. V was pared by 9 bases and J by 5 bases, with 9 bases of the junction left unmatched. The CDR3 DNA follows: TGTGCCACCCGCTGGGACAGATTCGATCAGCCCCAGCATTTT. This gives the protein CATRWDRFDQPQHF.

In its sample, this clonotype was seen many times. The V and J genes are TRBV11-2 and TRBJ2-7, with 9 bases that match TRBD1. The germline gives CDR1 SGHAT, CDR2 FQNNGV. This CDR3 spans 14 amino acids. V shed 5 bases and J 7 bases; nucleotides not matched to a gene: 9. The CDR3 loop reads CASSGTGPLREQYF. CDR3 sequence (DNA): TGTGCCAGCAGCGGGACAGGGCCCCTAAGGGAGCAGTACTTC.

This clonotype was recorded many times. The V gene is TRBV7-9, the J gene TRBJ1-1, with D perhaps TRBD1 (5 bases). The V end lost 1 base, the J end lost 5 bases, and 17 bases lay between the germline ends. The CDR3 consists of 16 residues. Germline CDR1 is SEHNR and CDR2 is FQNEAQ (reference sequence). The CDR3: CASSLGPPRQRTEAFF. Here the CDR3 DNA reads TGTGCCAGCAGCTTAGGGCCCCCGAGACAGAGGACTGAAGCTTTCTTT.

This clonotype was detected many times. V and J are TRBV7-9 and TRBJ2-7; D is uncertain. CDR3 length: 12 amino acids. The germline V gene has CDR1 SEHNR and CDR2 FQNEAQ (reference sequence). Trimming shortened V by 2 bases and J by 6 bases, and 8 bases separated the two germline ends. CDR3 in amino acids: CASSLQFGEQYF. CDR3 bases: TGTGCCAGCAGCTTACAGTTTGGCGAGCAGTACTTC.

This clonotype has at least ten counts. This chain links TRBV20-1 with TRBJ2-7; D may be TRBD2 (6 bases). The CDR3 has 14 amino acids. Germline lookup yields CDR1 DFQATT and CDR2 SNEGSKA (reference sequence). Trimming stripped 6 bases from V and 0 bases from J, with 15 bases between. CDR3 bases: TGCAGTGCCTTAGGAGGGCGGGGCTCCTACGAGCAGTACTTC. Protein sequence: CSALGGRGSYEQYF.

This clonotype has a count of ten or more. The chain combines TRBV2 with TRBJ2-2, with D tentatively TRBD1 (6 bases). This CDR3 has 11 residues. The germline gives CDR1 SNHLY, CDR2 FYNNEI. Trimming removed 8 bases from V and 8 bases from J, with 9 bases in between. This CDR3 reads CASEGVGELFF. The CDR3 coding sequence is TGTGCCAGCGAGGGGGTGGGGGAGCTGTTTTTT.

V gene TRBV30 combines with J gene TRBJ2-2; 10 bases match TRBD1. With 8 bases clipped from V and 6 bases from J, the junction kept 6 bases outside the gene matches. The germline V gene encodes CDR1 GTSNPN and CDR2 SVGIG (reference sequence). This CDR3 comprises 13 residues. The CDR3 is CAGRDRGPGELFF. The CDR3 DNA is TGTGCCGGCCGGGACAGGGGTCCCGGGGAGCTGTTTTTT. Based on the CDR3 plus reference TRBV30 and TRBJ2-2, the full variable domain is SQTIHQWPATLVQPVGSPLSLECTVEGTSNPNLYWYRQAAGRGLQLLFYSVGIGQISSEVPQNLSASRPQDRQFILSSKKLLLSDSGFYLCAGRDRGPGELFFGEGSRLTVL.

The chain has TRBV30 and TRBJ2-5, with D unresolved. The germline gives CDR1 GTSNPN, CDR2 SVGIG (reference sequence). V lost 2 bases and J lost 5, with 12 bases in between. This CDR3 is built from 13 residues. CDR3: CAWSRAVGETQYF. Written as DNA, the CDR3 is TGTGCCTGGAGTCGCGCGGTTGGGGAGACCCAGTACTTC.

This clonotype was seen ten or more times. This chain uses TRBV29-1 with TRBJ2-2; 8 bases are shared with TRBD1. Germline CDR1 reads SQVTM; CDR2 reads ANQGSEA. The CDR3 has 14 amino acids. V lost 0 bases, J lost 7 bases, and 4 bases stayed unmatched. The CDR3 here is CSVEERTGYGELFF. For the CDR3, the DNA is TGCAGCGTTGAAGAAAGGACAGGGTACGGGGAGCTGTTTTTT.

This clonotype was seen repeatedly, ten times or more. At one end the junction does not follow the germline gene, possibly because of a read error. The V and J genes are TRBV4-1 and TRBJ1-5; a possible D gene is TRBD1 (6 bases). The CDR3 extends over 13 amino acids. Germline CDR1 reads MGHRA; CDR2 reads YSYEKL. The CDR3 sequence is CVSSGRGDQPQHF. The CDR3 nucleotides are TGCGTCAGCAGCGGGAGGGGGGATCAGCCCCAGCATTTT.

This chain connects TRBV30 to TRBJ2-7; D possibly matches TRBD1 or TRBD2 (5 bases each). V lost 8 bases and J 0 bases, leaving 5 bases between the germline ends. This CDR3 spans 10 amino acids. Per germline, CDR1 GTSNPN and CDR2 SVGIG (reference sequence). CDR3 sequence reads: CAGGSYEQYF. Here the CDR3 DNA reads TGTGCCGGGGGCTCCTACGAGCAGTACTTC.

This clonotype occurred many times. V and J are TRBV6-1 and TRBJ1-1; D call uncertain. V lost 6 bases and J 1 base, leaving 12 bases between the germline ends. The CDR3 is 14 residues long. Germline lookup yields CDR1 MNHNS and CDR2 SASEGT. The CDR3 DNA is TGTGCCAGCAGCCCTGCCCACGGGAACACTGAAGCTTTCTTT. It translates to CASSPAHGNTEAFF.

This clonotype was counted many times. The chain combines TRBV27 with TRBJ2-7; 9 nucleotides agree with TRBD2. Per the germline V gene, CDR1 is MNHEY and CDR2 is SMNVEV (reference sequence). The CDR3 contains 14 residues. Trimming at V came to 6 bases and at J to 5 bases, leaving 8 bases not matched to a gene. In nucleotides, the CDR3 is TGTGCCAGCAGGAATAGCGGGAGACACGACGAGCAGTACTTC. The encoded protein is CASRNSGRHDEQYF.

This clonotype showed up many times. V usage is TRBV6-1 and J usage is TRBJ1-1, with D unclear. Germline values: CDR1 MNHNS, CDR2 SASEGT. This CDR3 is 13 amino acids long. Between the trimmed V and J ends, which lost 4 bases and 0 bases, there was a span of 6 bases. This CDR3 reads CASSGPVNTEAFF. The CDR3 nucleotides are TGTGCCAGCAGTGGACCCGTGAACACTGAAGCTTTCTTT.

This clonotype was picked up many times. The chain recombines TRBV20-1 with TRBJ2-5; no reliable D call. Germline CDR1 and CDR2: DFQATT and SNEGSKA (reference sequence). This CDR3 has 11 amino acids. Trimming left V 3 bases short and J 5 bases short, with 7 bases between. The CDR3 sequence is CSARSWETQYF. The CDR3 region has the DNA TGCAGTGCTAGGTCCTGGGAGACCCAGTACTTC.